The 18 T cell receptor beta chains below all came from one sample that was sequenced in a study of T cells after yellow fever vaccination. TCRdb reprocessed the 5' RACE reads with MiXCR, giving one entry per CDR3 protein. The sample lists a few hundred thousand distinct CDR3 sequences; 7% to 10% were seen once. This specimen was PBMCs, taken approximately 47 days after the first yellow fever vaccination. These receptors were taken from a young man who received the YFV17D yellow fever vaccine.

This clonotype was seen ten or more times. The chain uses TRBV30 and TRBJ2-1, with D unclear. The CDR3 is 13 amino acids. The germline gives CDR1 GTSNPN, CDR2 SVGIG (reference sequence). V was cut by 4 bases and J by 4 bases, with 11 bases left in between. This CDR3 is CAWMGQEYNEQFF. CDR3 DNA: TGTGCCTGGATGGGTCAGGAATACAATGAGCAGTTCTTC.

This clonotype appeared a few times. DNA for the CDR3: TGTGCCAGCGAGGTGGCGGGGGGACACACTGAAGCTTTCTTT. Encoded protein: CASEVAGGHTEAFF. The chain couples TRBV2 to TRBJ1-1, with a possible D match to TRBD1 (5 bases). Germline CDR1 and CDR2: SNHLY and FYNNEI. This CDR3 has 14 residues. Trimming cost V 8 bases and J 3 bases, with 16 bases left between them.

This clonotype appeared a few times. The V call is TRBV6-5, the J call TRBJ2-2; D call uncertain. The CDR3 contains 15 residues. Trimming shortened V by 1 base and J by 2 bases, and 8 bases separated the two germline ends. CDR1 MNHEY and CDR2 SVGAGI come from the germline V gene. The CDR3 bases are TGTGCCAGCAGTTACTGGCAGCTAAACACCGGGGAGCTGTTTTTT. This sequence encodes CASSYWQLNTGELFF.

This clonotype was detected a few times. CDR3 in DNA: TGTGCCAGCAGCTTCGTTTTCCCGGGGGCAGATACGCAGTATTTT. Encoded protein: CASSFVFPGADTQYF. The chain joins TRBV7-2 to TRBJ2-3, with D maybe TRBD2 (6 bases). Germline V gene sequence: CDR1 SGHTA, CDR2 FQGNSA. The CDR3 consists of 15 residues. Trimming cost V 3 bases and J 4 bases, with 14 bases left between them.

This clonotype has ten or more counts. This rearrangement joins TRBV12-5 to TRBJ1-1; D is unresolved. Germline CDR1 and CDR2: LGHNT and FRNRAP. This CDR3 is 12 amino acids long. Trimming left V 3 bases short and J 1 base short, with 3 bases between. The CDR3 loop is CASGLENTEAFF. CDR3 coding DNA: TGTGCTAGTGGTTTAGAGAACACTGAAGCTTTCTTT.

The V call is TRBV4-3, the J call TRBJ1-2, with D perhaps matching TRBD1 (6 bases). The CDR3 is made up of 16 amino acids. Germline lookup yields CDR1 LGHNA and CDR2 YSLEER. Deletions cut 0 bases from V and 3 bases from J, with 14 bases between. The CDR3 coding sequence is TGCGCCAGCAGCCAAGATGGGGGCAGGGGTGACTATGGCTACACCTTC. This encodes CASSQDGGRGDYGYTF.

This clonotype was seen more than once but under ten times. The rearrangement uses TRBV4-3 and TRBJ2-5; 8 positions agree with TRBD1. The CDR3 has 17 residues. With 0 bases clipped from V and 1 base from J, the junction kept 7 bases outside the gene matches. The germline V gene encodes CDR1 LGHNA and CDR2 YSLEER. The CDR3 sequence: CASSQDLGTGVQETQYF. CDR3 in DNA: TGCGCCAGCAGCCAAGACCTAGGGACAGGAGTCCAAGAGACCCAGTACTTC.

This clonotype was seen only a few times. The J gene is TRBJ1-6, the V gene TRBV6-2 or TRBV6-3; no clear D. Germline CDR1 is MNHEY and CDR2 is SVGEGT. The CDR3 has 16 residues. Trimming took off 2 bases at V and 0 bases at J, with 8 bases between the two ends. CDR3 bases: TGTGCCAGCAGTTACGGGAAGCGCTCCTATAATTCACCCCTCCACTTT. It yields the protein CASSYGKRSYNSPLHF.

This clonotype was detected only a few times. The J gene is TRBJ1-4, the V gene TRBV12-3 or TRBV12-4; D gene uncertain. V was clipped by 5 bases and J by 4 bases, with 11 bases between them. The CDR3 runs to 14 residues. Here the CDR3 reads CASSPRAINEKLFF. In nucleotides, the CDR3 is TGTGCCAGCAGTCCCCGGGCGATTAATGAAAAACTGTTTTTT.

The gene calls are TRBV4-1 and TRBJ2-1; D may be TRBD1 (5 bases). Trimming removed 1 base from V and 12 bases from J, with 10 bases in between. This CDR3 is built from 12 residues. Germline CDR1 is MGHRA and CDR2 is YSYEKL. The CDR3 here is CASSQASGWQFF. The CDR3 DNA is TGCGCCAGCAGCCAAGCCTCAGGGTGGCAGTTCTTC.

This clonotype was seen only a few times. V and J are TRBV18 and TRBJ2-6; perhaps TRBD1 as D (6 bases). CDR1 is KGHSH, CDR2 LQKENI, per germline. Between the trimmed V and J ends, which lost 5 bases and 0 bases, there was a span of 11 bases. CDR3 length: 16 amino acids. The CDR3: CASSVTGYSGANVLTF. The CDR3 DNA follows: TGTGCCAGCTCAGTGACAGGCTACTCTGGGGCCAACGTCCTGACTTTC.

In its sample, this clonotype was seen a few times. The V gene is TRBV4-2, the J gene TRBJ1-1; the match to TRBD1 covers 9 bases. This CDR3 comprises 14 residues. Germline values: CDR1 LGHNA, CDR2 YNFKEQ. J gave up 7 bases and V 3 bases, and 6 bases lay outside the gene matches. The CDR3 spells CASSQMTGGSEAFF. The CDR3 nucleotides are TGTGCCAGCAGCCAGATGACAGGGGGGAGTGAAGCTTTCTTT.

This clonotype occurred a few times. The chain employs TRBV5-1 and TRBJ1-1; D call uncertain. V shed 5 bases and J shed 2 bases, with 13 bases lying between them. This CDR3 is 14 amino acids long. Germline V CDR1 and CDR2: SGHRS, YFSETQ. The CDR3 is CASSQAPPNTEAFF. The CDR3 DNA sequence: TGCGCCAGCAGTCAGGCGCCTCCCAACACTGAAGCTTTCTTT.

This sequence joins TRBV6-6 and TRBJ2-1, with no clear D. The CDR3 has 12 amino acids. V lost 5 bases and J lost 6, with 8 bases in between. Germline V CDR1 and CDR2: MNHNY, SVGAGI (reference sequence). CDR3 sequence (DNA): TGTGCCAGCAGTCACACAGTCAATGAGCAGTTCTTC. It is translated as CASSHTVNEQFF.

This clonotype was detected only a few times. J is TRBJ2-2 and V is TRBV5-6; 8 nucleotides agree with TRBD2. Per germline, CDR1 SGHDT and CDR2 YYEEEE. The V gene end was trimmed by 1 base and the J gene end by 6 bases; junction bases not matched to a gene: 8. This CDR3 is 16 amino acids long. The CDR3 DNA reads TGTGCCAGCAGCTTGAGCCGGGGGGGTTCCCCCGGGGAGCTGTTTTTT. As protein: CASSLSRGGSPGELFF.

This clonotype was detected only a few times. For the CDR3, the DNA is TGTGCCAGCGGATGGGACAGGGAAGATACGCAGTATTTT. Translation: CASGWDREDTQYF. V gene TRBV7-2 combines with J gene TRBJ2-3; the match to TRBD1 covers 9 bases. The CDR3 totals 13 residues. V was clipped by 8 bases and J by 5 bases; unmatched bases: 5. CDR1 is SGHTA and CDR2 is FQGNSA in the germline V gene.

J is TRBJ1-1 and V is TRBV7-9; D is possibly TRBD1 (6 bases). Trimming removed 5 bases at V and 3 bases at J, with 16 bases between. The CDR3 is 15 amino acids. Germline V gene sequence: CDR1 SEHNR, CDR2 FQNEAQ (reference sequence). For the CDR3, the DNA is TGTGCCAGCAGCCCCCCACAGGGTATGGACACTGAAGCTTTCTTT. Translating it yields CASSPPQGMDTEAFF.

This clonotype came up a few times. J is TRBJ2-1 and V is TRBV5-6, with unresolved D. Per the germline V gene, CDR1 is SGHDT and CDR2 is YYEEEE. The length of the CDR3 is 12 residues. V was shortened by 1 base and J by 8 bases, with 7 bases between the two germline ends. The CDR3 nucleotides read TGTGCCAGCAGCTTGTTGGAGTATGAGCAGTTCTTC. This translates into CASSLLEYEQFF.